These 23 T cell receptor beta chains were sequenced from one sample in a study of T-cell reconstitution after alpha-beta-depleted transplantation in children. The TCRbeta library incorporated unique molecular identifiers. TCRdb called the PCR reads again in MiXCR, with one record for every CDR3 protein. The sample records approximately 300,000 distinct CDR3 sequences, 11% being singletons. The sequencing used peripheral blood, collected 180 days after TCRalphabeta/CD19-depleted stem cell transplant. Source of these receptors: a male patient aged 2-9 years who had a stem cell transplant for chronic granulomatous disease, so the T cells may come from the graft donor.

J is TRBJ2-5 and V is TRBV18; D not resolved. V was clipped by 0 bases and J by 5 bases, with 13 bases between them. Germline CDR1 KGHSH, CDR2 LQKENI. The CDR3 is 15 residues long. CDR3 sequence reads: CASSPPGSLGETQYF. DNA for the CDR3: TGTGCCAGCTCACCACCGGGCTCATTAGGGGAGACCCAGTACTTC.

This clonotype has at least ten counts. The genes are TRBV12-3 or TRBV12-4 and TRBJ2-7; D remains unclear. V dropped 7 bases and J dropped 6 bases, with 13 bases sitting between them. The CDR3 extends over 12 amino acids. The CDR3 sequence is CASTVTPREQYF. DNA of the CDR3: TGTGCCAGCACTGTGACGCCGCGCGAGCAGTACTTC.

This clonotype was counted ten times or more. V and J are TRBV18 and TRBJ1-2; TRBD1 might be the D (6 bases). The V gene lost 3 bases and the J gene lost 1 base, with 12 bases spanning the gap. CDR3 length equals 15 residues. The germline V gene encodes CDR1 KGHSH and CDR2 LQKENI. CDR3: CASSPGGALNYGYTF. For the CDR3, the DNA is TGTGCCAGCTCACCGGGGGGGGCCCTTAACTATGGCTACACCTTC.

This clonotype was counted ten times or more. This CDR3 is CASSPGTLNTEAFF. CDR3 nucleotides: TGTGCCAGCAGCCCCGGGACCCTGAACACTGAAGCTTTCTTT. This chain uses TRBV7-9 with TRBJ1-1; D might be TRBD1 (5 bases). Per the germline V gene, CDR1 is SEHNR and CDR2 is FQNEAQ (reference sequence). V was trimmed by 5 bases and J by 0 bases, leaving 10 bases between them. The CDR3 extends over 14 amino acids. Full variable domain (missing parts from reference TRBV7-9 and TRBJ1-1): DTGVSQNPRHKITKRGQNVTFRCDPISEHNRLYWYRQTLGQGPEFLTYFQNEAQLEKSRLLSDRFSAERPKGSFSTLEIQRTEQGDSAMYLCASSPGTLNTEAFFGQGTRLTVV.

About this clonotype itself: A read error is possible here, since a much larger clone lies one base away. The rearrangement joins TRBV5-1 to TRBJ2-1; D might be TRBD2 (6 bases). CDR1 is SGHRS, CDR2 YFSETQ, per germline. Trimming removed 6 bases at V and 1 base at J, with 11 bases between. The CDR3 loop spans 14 amino acids. CDR3 in DNA: TGCGCCAGCAACCACGGGAGTTCCTACAATGAGCAGTTCTTC. Translation gives CASNHGSSYNEQFF.

This clonotype was counted many times. The chain couples TRBV4-3 to TRBJ2-4, with TRBD1 matching 7 bases. Germline CDR1 is LGHNA and CDR2 is YSLEER. V shed 0 bases and J 0 bases; nucleotides not matched to a gene: 11. The CDR3 extends over 19 amino acids. In DNA form, the CDR3 reads TGCGCCAGCAGCCAAGATTATAAGGGGGCCTTGCGAGCCAAAAACATTCAGTACTTC. It is translated as CASSQDYKGALRAKNIQYF.

This clonotype was recorded at least ten times. The chain carries TRBV29-1 and TRBJ2-7, with TRBD2 matching over 10 bases. V was clipped by 3 bases and J by 6 bases; unmatched bases: 11. The length of the CDR3 is 15 residues. Germline-derived CDR1 and CDR2 are SQVTM and ANQGSEA. The DNA of the CDR3 is TGCAGCGTTGAGGTCAAGAGGCTAGCGGGAGCCGAGCAGTACTTC. Its protein product is CSVEVKRLAGAEQYF.

This clonotype was detected many times. The chain uses TRBV11-2 and TRBJ2-6; D is undetermined. Trimming removed 5 bases from V and 2 bases from J, with 10 bases in between. From germline, CDR1 is SGHAT and CDR2 FQNNGV. CDR3 length: 15 amino acids. The CDR3 region has the DNA TGTGCCAGCAGCCCTCCCGAGGCTGGGGCCAACGTCCTGACTTTC. Translated: CASSPPEAGANVLTF.

Of note for this clonotype: One base away lies a much larger clone, so this may be a sequencing read error. The chain couples TRBV27 to TRBJ2-5, with D possibly matching TRBD2 (6 bases). Germline CDR1 and CDR2: MNHEY and SMNVEV (reference sequence). V lost 0 bases and J lost 2, with 13 bases in between. The CDR3 length is 16 residues. CDR3 nucleotides: TGTGCCAGCAGTTTATCGCGGGATAGGGGTCAAGAGACCCAGTACTTC. It encodes CASSLSRDRGQETQYF.

This clonotype came up many times. The chain couples TRBV6-5 to TRBJ2-4; the match to TRBD2 covers 7 bases. Germline assignment: CDR1 MNHEY and CDR2 SVGAGI. The CDR3 runs to 16 residues. Trimming cost V 2 bases and J 1 base; bases outside gene matches: 5. Here the CDR3 reads CASSYSQTSAKNIQYF. CDR3 DNA sequence: TGTGCCAGCAGTTACAGCCAGACTAGCGCCAAAAACATTCAGTACTTC.

The CDR3 sequence: CASSLADFELGRWNQPQHF. The CDR3 nucleotides read TGTGCCAGCAGTTTAGCGGATTTTGAGTTAGGGCGGTGGAATCAGCCCCAGCATTTT. V is TRBV12-3 or TRBV12-4 and J is TRBJ1-5; no clear D gene. The CDR3 has 19 amino acids. Trimming pared 0 bases from V and 4 bases from J, leaving 22 bases between.

This clonotype was seen repeatedly, ten times or more. CDR3 sequence (DNA): TGTGCCAGCAGCTTAGGGGGGGCGGCAGATACGCAGTATTTT. Translation gives CASSLGGAADTQYF. This rearrangement joins TRBV7-3 to TRBJ2-3; D may be TRBD2 (7 bases). The germline CDR1 and CDR2 sequences are SGHTA and FQGTGA. The CDR3 length is 14 residues. The V end was cut by 2 bases, the J end by 4 bases, with 10 bases between.

There are many counts of this clonotype. The chain combines TRBV12-3 or TRBV12-4 with TRBJ2-7; 10 bases map to TRBD2. The CDR3 length is 15 residues. V lost 3 bases, J lost 2 bases, and 4 bases stayed unmatched. CDR3 in amino acids: CASSFGLAETYEQYF. The CDR3 bases are TGTGCCAGCAGTTTTGGACTAGCGGAAACCTACGAGCAGTACTTC.

The table lists this clonotype with many counts. The chain uses TRBV19 and TRBJ1-5, with D possibly matching TRBD1 (5 bases). Germline lookup yields CDR1 LNHDA and CDR2 SQIVND (reference sequence). This CDR3 is built from 16 residues. V was shortened by 1 base and J by 3 bases, with 13 bases between the two germline ends. CDR3 protein: CASSIVEGRPNQPQHF. The CDR3 DNA follows: TGTGCCAGTAGTATAGTGGAGGGGCGCCCCAATCAGCCCCAGCATTTT.

This clonotype was recorded a few times. V gene TRBV5-4 combines with J gene TRBJ1-2, with D possibly TRBD1 on 6 matching bases. The CDR3 runs to 14 residues. Germline CDR1 SGHNT, CDR2 YYREEE (reference sequence). The V end was cut by 5 bases, the J end by 8 bases, with 19 bases between. The CDR3 sequence: CASSSDRLPSGYTF. CDR3 nucleotides: TGTGCCAGCAGTTCTGACAGGTTACCCTCGGGCTACACCTTC.

This clonotype appeared a few times. The gene calls are TRBV15 and TRBJ2-2, with D uncertain. CDR1 is LNHNV, CDR2 YYDKDF, per germline (reference sequence). Trimming removed 1 base from V and 5 bases from J, with 8 bases in between. The CDR3 spans 14 residues. The CDR3 loop reads CATSRASGTGELFF. CDR3 nucleotide sequence: TGTGCCACCAGCAGAGCCAGTGGGACCGGGGAGCTGTTTTTT.

This clonotype occurred many times. The chain has TRBV10-1 and TRBJ2-2; no clear D gene. CDR3 size: 13 residues. V shed 6 bases and J shed 4 bases, with 9 bases lying between them. Per germline, CDR1 WNHNN and CDR2 SYGVQD (reference sequence). Written as DNA, the CDR3 is TGCGCCAGCAGCCCCCTCATCACCGGGGAGCTGTTTTTT. Its translation: CASSPLITGELFF.

This clonotype was recorded at least ten times. This chain links TRBV5-5 with TRBJ1-4, with D perhaps matching TRBD1 (5 bases). The germline CDR1 and CDR2 sequences are SGHKS and YYEKEE (reference sequence). V lost 0 bases to trimming and J lost 3 bases, with 15 bases between them. This CDR3 comprises 17 residues. CDR3 amino acids: CASSLAGGERANEKLFF. The CDR3 bases are TGTGCCAGCAGCTTGGCCGGGGGGGAACGAGCTAATGAAAAACTGTTTTTT.

This clonotype was recorded many times. This chain connects TRBV28 to TRBJ1-2, with D unresolved. V dropped 4 bases and J dropped 8 bases, with 11 bases sitting between them. This CDR3 has 12 amino acids. Germline CDR1 MDHEN, CDR2 SYDVKM. CDR3 DNA: TGTGCCAGCAGTTCAACGGGCTGGGGCTACACCTTC. This encodes CASSSTGWGYTF.

This clonotype was seen many times. The chain carries TRBV27 and TRBJ2-7; 10 bases fit TRBD2. Germline trimming cut 5 bases from V and 0 bases from J; bases unmatched to any gene: 4. The germline V gene encodes CDR1 MNHEY and CDR2 SMNVEV (reference sequence). The CDR3 has 15 amino acids. As DNA, the CDR3 is TGTGCCAGCAGTAAACTAGCGGGGTACTCCTACGAGCAGTACTTC. Protein product: CASSKLAGYSYEQYF.

This clonotype was found many times. The CDR3 bases are TGTGCCAGTTACCAATATAGGAAGCAGAGCTCTGGGGCCAACGTCCTGACTTTC. It specifies CASYQYRKQSSGANVLTF. The J gene is TRBJ2-6, the V gene TRBV28; D uncertain. V lost 9 bases, J lost 0 bases, and 21 bases lay in between. The length of the CDR3 is 18 residues. Germline V gives CDR1 MDHEN, CDR2 SYDVKM.

There are a few counts of this clonotype. The chain links TRBV18 to TRBJ2-1; TRBD1 aligns across 10 bases. Trimming cost V 8 bases and J 9 bases; bases outside gene matches: 13. The CDR3 is made up of 15 amino acids. Germline V lookup: CDR1 KGHSH, CDR2 LQKENI. The CDR3 region has the DNA TGTGCCAGCCTACTTGAAGGGACAGGGGAATTTGAGCAGTTCTTC. This gives the protein CASLLEGTGEFEQFF.

The table lists this clonotype with a count of one. The chain has TRBV18 and TRBJ1-6; D may be TRBD1 (6 bases). The germline V gene encodes CDR1 KGHSH and CDR2 LQKENI. This CDR3 is built from 17 residues. Trimming took off 1 base at V and 8 bases at J, with 18 bases between the two ends. Written as DNA, the CDR3 is TGTGCCAGCTCACCACTGAGGGGGGACGTTACGGATTCACCCCTCCACTTT. Its translation: CASSPLRGDVTDSPLHF.